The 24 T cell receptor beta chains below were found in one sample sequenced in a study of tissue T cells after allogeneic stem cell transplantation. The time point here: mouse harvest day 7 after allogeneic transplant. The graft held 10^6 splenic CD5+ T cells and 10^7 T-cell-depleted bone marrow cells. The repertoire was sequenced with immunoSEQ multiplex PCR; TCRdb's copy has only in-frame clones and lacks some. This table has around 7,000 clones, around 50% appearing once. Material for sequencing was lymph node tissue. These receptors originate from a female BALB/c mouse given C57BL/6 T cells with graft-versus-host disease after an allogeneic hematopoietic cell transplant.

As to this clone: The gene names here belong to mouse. The CDR3 protein is CASSLGTGGTEQYF. The DNA read from the CDR3 is TGTGCCAGCAGTCTGGGGACTGGGGGGACTGAACAGTAC. J is TRBJ2-7 and V is TRBV26; 12 positions agree with TRBD2. The read comes to an end 1 residue before the CDR3 does, leaving the germline J gene to fill in the end. The V gene end was trimmed by 2 bases and the J gene end by 6 bases; junction bases not matched to a gene: 2. The CDR3 has 14 residues. Germline V gene lookup returns CDR1 KGHPV and CDR2 FQNQEV (reference sequence).

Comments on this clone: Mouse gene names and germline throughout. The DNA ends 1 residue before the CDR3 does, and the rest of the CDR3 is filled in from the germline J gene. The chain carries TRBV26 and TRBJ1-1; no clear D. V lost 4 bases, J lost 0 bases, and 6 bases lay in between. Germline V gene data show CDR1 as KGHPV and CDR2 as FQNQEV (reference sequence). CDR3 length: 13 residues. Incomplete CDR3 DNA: TGTGCCAGCAGTCGGGAAGCAAACACAGAAGTCTTC. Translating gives CASSREANTEVF. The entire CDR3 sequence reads CASSREANTEVFF.

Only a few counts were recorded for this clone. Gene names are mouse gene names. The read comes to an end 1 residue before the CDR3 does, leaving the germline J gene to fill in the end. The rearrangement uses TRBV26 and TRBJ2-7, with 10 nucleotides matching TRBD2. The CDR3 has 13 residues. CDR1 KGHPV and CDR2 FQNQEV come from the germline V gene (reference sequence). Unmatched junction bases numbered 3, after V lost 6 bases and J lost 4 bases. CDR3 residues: CASRRTGGYEQYF. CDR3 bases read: TGTGCCAGCAGACGGACTGGGGGTTATGAACAGTAC.

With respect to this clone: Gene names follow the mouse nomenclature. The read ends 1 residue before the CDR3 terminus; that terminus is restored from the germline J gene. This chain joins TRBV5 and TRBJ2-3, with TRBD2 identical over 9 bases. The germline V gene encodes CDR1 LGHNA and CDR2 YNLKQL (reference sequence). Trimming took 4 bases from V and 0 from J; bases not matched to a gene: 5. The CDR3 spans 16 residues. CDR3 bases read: TGTGCCAGCAGCCCCCTGGGGGGGACTAGTGCAGAAACGCTGTAT. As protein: CASSPLGGTSAETLY. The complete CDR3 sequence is CASSPLGGTSAETLYF.

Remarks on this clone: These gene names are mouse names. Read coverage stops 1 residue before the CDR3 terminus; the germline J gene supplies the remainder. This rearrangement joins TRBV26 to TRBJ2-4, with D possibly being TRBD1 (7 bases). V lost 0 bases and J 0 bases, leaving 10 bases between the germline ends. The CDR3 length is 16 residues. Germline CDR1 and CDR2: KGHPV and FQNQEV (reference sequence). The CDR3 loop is CASSLSKGASQNTLYF. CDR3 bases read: TGTGCCAGCAGTCTGTCGAAGGGGGCTAGTCAAAACACCTTGTAC. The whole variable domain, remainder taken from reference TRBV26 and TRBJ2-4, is NSKVIQTPRYLVKGQGQKAKMRCIPEKGHPVVFWYQQNKNNEFKFLINFQNQEVLQQIDMTEKRFSAECPSNSPCSLEIQSSEAGDSALYLCASSLSKGASQNTLYFGAGTRLSVL.

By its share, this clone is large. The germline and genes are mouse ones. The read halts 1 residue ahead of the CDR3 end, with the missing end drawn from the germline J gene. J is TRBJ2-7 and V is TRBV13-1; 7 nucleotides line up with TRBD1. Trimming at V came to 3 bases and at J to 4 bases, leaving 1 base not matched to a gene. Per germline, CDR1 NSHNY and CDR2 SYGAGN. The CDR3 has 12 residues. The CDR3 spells CASSGQGYEQYF. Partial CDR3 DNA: TGTGCCAGCAGTGGACAGGGTTATGAACAGTAC.

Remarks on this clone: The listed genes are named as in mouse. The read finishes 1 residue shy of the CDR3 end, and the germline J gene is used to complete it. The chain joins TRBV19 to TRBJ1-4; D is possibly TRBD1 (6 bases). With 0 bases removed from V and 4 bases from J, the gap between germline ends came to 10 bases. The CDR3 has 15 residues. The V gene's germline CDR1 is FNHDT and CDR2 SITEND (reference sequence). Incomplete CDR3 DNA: TGTGCCAGCAGTATAGTCAGGGGAGGCAACGAAAGATTATTT. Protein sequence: CASSIVRGGNERLF. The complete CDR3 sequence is CASSIVRGGNERLFF. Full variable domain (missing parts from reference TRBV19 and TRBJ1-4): GGIITQTPKFLIGQEGQKLTLKCQQNFNHDTMYWYRQDSGKGLRLIYYSITENDLQKGDLSEGYDASREKKSSFSLTVTSAQKNEMAVFLCASSIVRGGNERLFFGHGTKLSVL.

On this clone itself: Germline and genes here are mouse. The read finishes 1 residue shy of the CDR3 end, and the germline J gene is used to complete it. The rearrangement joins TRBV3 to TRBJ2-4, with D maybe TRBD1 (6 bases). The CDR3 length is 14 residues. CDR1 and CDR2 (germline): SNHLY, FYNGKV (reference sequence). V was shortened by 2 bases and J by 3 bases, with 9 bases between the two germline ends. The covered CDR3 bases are TGTGCCAGCAGCTTACAGGGGACGCAAAACACCTTGTAC. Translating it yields CASSLQGTQNTLY. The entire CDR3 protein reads CASSLQGTQNTLYF.

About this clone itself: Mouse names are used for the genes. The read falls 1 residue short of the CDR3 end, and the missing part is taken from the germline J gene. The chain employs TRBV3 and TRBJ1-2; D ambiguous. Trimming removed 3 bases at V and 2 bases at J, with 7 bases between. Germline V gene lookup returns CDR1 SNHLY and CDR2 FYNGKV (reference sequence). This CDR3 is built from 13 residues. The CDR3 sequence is CASSLWVNSDYTF. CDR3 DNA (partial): TGTGCCAGCAGCTTGTGGGTGAACTCCGACTACACC.

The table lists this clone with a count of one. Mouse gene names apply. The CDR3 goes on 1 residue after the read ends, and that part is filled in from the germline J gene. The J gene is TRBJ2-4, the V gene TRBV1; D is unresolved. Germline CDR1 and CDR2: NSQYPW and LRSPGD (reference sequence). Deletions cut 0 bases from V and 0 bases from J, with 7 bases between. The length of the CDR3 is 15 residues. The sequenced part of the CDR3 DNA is TGCACCTGCAGTGCAGATTCATCTAGTCAAAACACCTTGTAC. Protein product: CTCSADSSSQNTLY. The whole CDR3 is CTCSADSSSQNTLYF.

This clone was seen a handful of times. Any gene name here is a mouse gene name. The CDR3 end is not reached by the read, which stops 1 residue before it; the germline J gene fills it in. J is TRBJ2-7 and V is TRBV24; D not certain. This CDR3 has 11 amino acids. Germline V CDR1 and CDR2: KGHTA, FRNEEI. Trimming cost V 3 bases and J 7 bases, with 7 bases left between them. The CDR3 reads CASSLPEEQYF. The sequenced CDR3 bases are TGTGCCAGCAGTCTCCCCGAGGAACAGTAC.

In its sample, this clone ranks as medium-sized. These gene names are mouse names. CDR3 sequence reads: CASRQGTGNTLYF. The CDR3 DNA, read in part, is TGTGCCAGCAGGCAGGGGACTGGAAATACGCTCTAT. This rearrangement joins TRBV15 to TRBJ1-3, with TRBD1 as a possible D gene (6 bases). With the read ending 1 residue before the CDR3 end, the germline J gene is used to fill in that end. The germline CDR1 and CDR2 sequences are SGHND and FRSKSL. The CDR3 consists of 13 residues. Trimming cost V 6 bases and J 2 bases, with 8 bases left between them.

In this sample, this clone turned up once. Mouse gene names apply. CDR3 sequence: CASSLQGWNSPLYF. The DNA read from the CDR3 is TGTGCCAGCAGTCTCCAGGGATGGAATTCGCCCCTCTAC. This sequence joins TRBV26 and TRBJ1-6, with D possibly being TRBD1 (5 bases). The read ends 1 residue before the CDR3 terminus; that terminus is restored from the germline J gene. TRBJ1-6 is marked as an open reading frame, function uncertain. Germline V CDR1 and CDR2: KGHPV, FQNQEV (reference sequence). Trimming pared 3 bases from V and 7 bases from J, leaving 10 bases between. This CDR3 comprises 14 residues.

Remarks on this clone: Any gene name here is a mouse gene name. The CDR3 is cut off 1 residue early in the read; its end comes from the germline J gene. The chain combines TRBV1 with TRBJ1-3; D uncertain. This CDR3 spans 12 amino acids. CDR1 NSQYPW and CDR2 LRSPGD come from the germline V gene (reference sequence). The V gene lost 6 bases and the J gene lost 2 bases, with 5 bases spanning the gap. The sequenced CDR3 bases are TGCACCTGCAGGGGAGCTGGAAATACGCTCTAT. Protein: CTCRGAGNTLY. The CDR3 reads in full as CTCRGAGNTLYF. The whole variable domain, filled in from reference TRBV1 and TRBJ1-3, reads VTLLEQNPRWRLVPRGQAVNLRCILKNSQYPWMSWYQQDLQKQLQWLFTLRSPGDKEVKSLPGADYLATRVTDTELRLQVANMSQGRTLYCTCRGAGNTLYFGEGSRLIVV.

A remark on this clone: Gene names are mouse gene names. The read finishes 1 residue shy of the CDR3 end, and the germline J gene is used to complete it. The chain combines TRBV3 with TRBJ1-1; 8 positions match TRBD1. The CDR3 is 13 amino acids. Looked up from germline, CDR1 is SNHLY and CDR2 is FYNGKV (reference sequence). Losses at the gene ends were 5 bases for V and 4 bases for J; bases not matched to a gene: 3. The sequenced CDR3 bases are TGTGCCAGCAGCCAGGGGGCGGGCACAGAAGTCTTC. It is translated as CASSQGAGTEVF. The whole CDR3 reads CASSQGAGTEVFF.

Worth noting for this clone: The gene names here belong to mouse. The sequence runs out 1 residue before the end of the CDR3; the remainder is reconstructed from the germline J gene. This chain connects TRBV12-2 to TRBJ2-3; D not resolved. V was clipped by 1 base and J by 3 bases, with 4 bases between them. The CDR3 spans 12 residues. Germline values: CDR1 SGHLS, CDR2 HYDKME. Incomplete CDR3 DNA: TGTGCCAGCTCTCTGGGGGCAGAAACGCTGTAT. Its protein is CASSLGAETLY. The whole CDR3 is CASSLGAETLYF.

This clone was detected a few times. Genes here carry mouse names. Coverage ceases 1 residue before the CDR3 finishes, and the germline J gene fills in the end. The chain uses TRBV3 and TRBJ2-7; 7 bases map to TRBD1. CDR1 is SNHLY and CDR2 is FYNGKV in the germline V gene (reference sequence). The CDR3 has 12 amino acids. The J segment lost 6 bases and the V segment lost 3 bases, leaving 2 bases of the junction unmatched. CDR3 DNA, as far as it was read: TGTGCCAGCAGCTTTACAGGGGTTGAACAGTAC. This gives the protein CASSFTGVEQY. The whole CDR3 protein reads CASSFTGVEQYF. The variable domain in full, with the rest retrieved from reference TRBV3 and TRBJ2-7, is GPKVLQIPSHQIIDMGQMVTLNCDPVSNHLYFYWYKQILGQQMEFLVNFYNGKVMEKSKLFKDQFSVERPDGSYFTLKIQPTALEDSAVYFCASSFTGVEQYFGPGTRLTVL.

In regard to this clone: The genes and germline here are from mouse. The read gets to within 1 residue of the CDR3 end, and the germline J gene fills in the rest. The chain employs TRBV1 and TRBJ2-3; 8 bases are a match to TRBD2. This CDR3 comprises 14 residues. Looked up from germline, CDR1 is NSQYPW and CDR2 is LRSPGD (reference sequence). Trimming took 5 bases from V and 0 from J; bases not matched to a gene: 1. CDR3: CTCSRDWSAETLYF. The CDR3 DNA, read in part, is TGCACCTGCAGTCGGGACTGGAGTGCAGAAACGCTGTAT. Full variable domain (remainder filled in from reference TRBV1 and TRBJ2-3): VTLLEQNPRWRLVPRGQAVNLRCILKNSQYPWMSWYQQDLQKQLQWLFTLRSPGDKEVKSLPGADYLATRVTDTELRLQVANMSQGRTLYCTCSRDWSAETLYFGSGTRLTVL.

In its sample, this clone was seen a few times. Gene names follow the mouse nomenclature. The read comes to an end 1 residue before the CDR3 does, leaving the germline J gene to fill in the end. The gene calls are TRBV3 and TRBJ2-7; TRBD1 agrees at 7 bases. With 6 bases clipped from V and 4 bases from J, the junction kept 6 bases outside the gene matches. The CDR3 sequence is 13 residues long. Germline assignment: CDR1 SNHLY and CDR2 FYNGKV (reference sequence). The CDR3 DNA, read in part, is TGTGCCAGCAGGTCCGGGACAGCGTATGAACAGTAC. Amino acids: CASRSGTAYEQY. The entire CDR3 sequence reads CASRSGTAYEQYF.

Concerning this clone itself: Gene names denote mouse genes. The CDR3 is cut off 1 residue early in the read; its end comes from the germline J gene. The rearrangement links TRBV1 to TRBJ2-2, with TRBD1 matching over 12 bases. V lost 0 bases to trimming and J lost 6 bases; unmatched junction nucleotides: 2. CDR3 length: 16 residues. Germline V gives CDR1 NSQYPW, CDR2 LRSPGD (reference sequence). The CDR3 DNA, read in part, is TGCACCTGCAGTGCAGAGGGACAGGGGGCCGCCGGGCAGCTCTAC. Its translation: CTCSAEGQGAAGQLY. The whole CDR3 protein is CTCSAEGQGAAGQLYF.

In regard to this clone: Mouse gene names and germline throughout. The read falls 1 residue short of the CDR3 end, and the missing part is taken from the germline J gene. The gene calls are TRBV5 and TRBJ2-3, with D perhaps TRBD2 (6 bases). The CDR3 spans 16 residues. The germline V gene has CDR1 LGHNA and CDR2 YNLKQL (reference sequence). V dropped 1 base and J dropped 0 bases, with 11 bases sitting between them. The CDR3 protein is CASSQGTGTSAETLYF. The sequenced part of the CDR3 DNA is TGTGCCAGCAGCCAAGGGACGGGGACTAGTGCAGAAACGCTGTAT.

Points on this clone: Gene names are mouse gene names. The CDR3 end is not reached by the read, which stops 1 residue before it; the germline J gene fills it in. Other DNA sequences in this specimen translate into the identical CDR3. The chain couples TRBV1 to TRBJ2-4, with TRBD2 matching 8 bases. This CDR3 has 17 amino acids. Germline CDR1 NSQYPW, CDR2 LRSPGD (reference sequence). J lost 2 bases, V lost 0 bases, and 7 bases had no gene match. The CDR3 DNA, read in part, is TGCACCTGCAGTGCAGATCGGGGGGGGCGGGCTCAAAACACCTTGTAC. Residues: CTCSADRGGRAQNTLY. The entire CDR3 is CTCSADRGGRAQNTLYF.

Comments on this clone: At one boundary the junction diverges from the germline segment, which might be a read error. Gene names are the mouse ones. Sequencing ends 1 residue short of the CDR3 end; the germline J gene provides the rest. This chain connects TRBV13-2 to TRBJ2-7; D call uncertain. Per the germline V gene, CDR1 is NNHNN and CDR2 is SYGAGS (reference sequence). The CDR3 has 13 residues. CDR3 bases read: TGTGCCAGCAGTGATGAGGCCAGCTATGAACAGTAC. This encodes CASSDEASYEQY. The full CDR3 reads CASSDEASYEQYF.

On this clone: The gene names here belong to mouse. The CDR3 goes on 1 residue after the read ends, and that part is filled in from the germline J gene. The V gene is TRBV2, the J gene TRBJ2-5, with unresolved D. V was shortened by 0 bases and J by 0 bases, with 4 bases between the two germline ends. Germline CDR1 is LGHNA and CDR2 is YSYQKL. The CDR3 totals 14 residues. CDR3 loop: CASSQEGNQDTQYF. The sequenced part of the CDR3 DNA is TGTGCCAGCAGCCAAGAAGGGAACCAAGACACCCAGTAC.